The T cell receptor (beta chain) under discussion was sequenced for a study of blood T cell repertoires in COVID-19. Across the whole study: The samples span acute and convalescent COVID-19 from the United States, Italy and Spain.

Profiled with immunoSEQ multiplex PCR; TCRdb holds only in-frame clones, not every one. The profile covers about 480,000 clones, with around 90% appearing a single time and about 8.2% taken by the ten largest. Enrollment of patients from Seattle took place during active infection, with longitudinal follow-up. Germline-derived CDR1 and CDR2 are MNHEY and SMNVEV (reference sequence). The CDR3 extends over 13 amino acids. V was clipped by 6 bases and J by 12 bases, with 21 bases between them. The rearrangement links TRBV27 to TRBJ2-7; weak D call: TRBD2 (5 bases). The sequence came from a woman in her fifties or sixties with COVID-19, enrolled during active disease. The sequenced material came from peripheral blood. The CDR3 DNA is TGTGCCAGCAGCCTGACGGGATCCCGCCCGAGGTACTTC. It yields the protein CASSLTGSRPRYF.